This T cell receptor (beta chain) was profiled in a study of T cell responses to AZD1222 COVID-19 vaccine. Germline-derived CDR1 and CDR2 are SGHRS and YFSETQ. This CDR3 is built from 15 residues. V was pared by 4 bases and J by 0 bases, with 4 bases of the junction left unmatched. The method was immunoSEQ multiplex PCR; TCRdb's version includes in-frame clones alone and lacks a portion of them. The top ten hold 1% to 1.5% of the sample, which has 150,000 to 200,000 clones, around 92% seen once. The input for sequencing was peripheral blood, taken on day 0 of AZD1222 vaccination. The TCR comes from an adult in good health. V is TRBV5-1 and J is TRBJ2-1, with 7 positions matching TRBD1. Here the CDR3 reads CASSIGQASYNEQFF. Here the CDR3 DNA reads TGCGCCAGCAGCATTGGACAGGCCTCCTACAATGAGCAGTTCTTC.